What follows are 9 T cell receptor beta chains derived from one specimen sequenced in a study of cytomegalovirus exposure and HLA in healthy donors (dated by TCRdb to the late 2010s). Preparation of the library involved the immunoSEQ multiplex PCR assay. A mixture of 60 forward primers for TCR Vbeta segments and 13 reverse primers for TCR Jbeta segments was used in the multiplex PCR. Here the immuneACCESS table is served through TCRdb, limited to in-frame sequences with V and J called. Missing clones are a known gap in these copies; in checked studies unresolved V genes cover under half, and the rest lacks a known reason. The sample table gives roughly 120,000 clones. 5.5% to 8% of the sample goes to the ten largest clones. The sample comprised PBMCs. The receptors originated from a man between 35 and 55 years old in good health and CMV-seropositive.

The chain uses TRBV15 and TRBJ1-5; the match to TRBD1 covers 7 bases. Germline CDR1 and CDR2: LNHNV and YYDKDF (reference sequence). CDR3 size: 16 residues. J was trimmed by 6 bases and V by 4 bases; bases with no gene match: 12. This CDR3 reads CATSIGQDLFGQPQHF. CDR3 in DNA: TGTGCCACCAGCATTGGACAGGATCTTTTCGGTCAGCCCCAGCATTTT.

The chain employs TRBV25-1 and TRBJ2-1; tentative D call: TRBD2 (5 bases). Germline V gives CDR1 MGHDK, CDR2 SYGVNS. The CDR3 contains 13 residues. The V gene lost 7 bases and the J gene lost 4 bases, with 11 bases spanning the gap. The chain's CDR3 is CASINPGYNEQFF. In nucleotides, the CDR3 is TGTGCCAGCATAAACCCGGGGTACAATGAGCAGTTCTTC.

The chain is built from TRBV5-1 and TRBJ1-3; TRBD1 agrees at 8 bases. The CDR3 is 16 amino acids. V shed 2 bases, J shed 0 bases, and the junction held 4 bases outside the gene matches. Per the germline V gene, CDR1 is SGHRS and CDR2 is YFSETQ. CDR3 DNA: TGCGCCAGCAGCTTACGGACAGGGTACTCTGGAAACACCATATATTTT. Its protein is CASSLRTGYSGNTIYF.

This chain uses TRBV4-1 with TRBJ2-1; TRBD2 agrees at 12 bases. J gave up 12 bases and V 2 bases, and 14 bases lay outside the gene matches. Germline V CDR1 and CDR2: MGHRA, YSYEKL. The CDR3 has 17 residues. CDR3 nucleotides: TGCGCCAGCAGCCAACCTAGCGGGAGGGCTAAGGGAATTGGGCAGTTCTTC. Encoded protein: CASSQPSGRAKGIGQFF.

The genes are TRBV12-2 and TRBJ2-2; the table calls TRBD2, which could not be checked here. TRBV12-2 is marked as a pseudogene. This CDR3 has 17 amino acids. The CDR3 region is CASRFRPGLVGAGELFF. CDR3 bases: TGTGCAAGTCGCTTCCGACCGGGACTAGTGGGGGCGGGGGAGCTGTTTTTT.

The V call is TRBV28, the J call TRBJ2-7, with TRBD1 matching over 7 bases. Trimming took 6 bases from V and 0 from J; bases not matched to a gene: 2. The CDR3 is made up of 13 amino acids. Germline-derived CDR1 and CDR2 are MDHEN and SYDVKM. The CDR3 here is CASSRDSSYEQYF. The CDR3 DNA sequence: TGTGCCAGCAGCCGGGACAGCTCCTACGAGCAGTACTTC.

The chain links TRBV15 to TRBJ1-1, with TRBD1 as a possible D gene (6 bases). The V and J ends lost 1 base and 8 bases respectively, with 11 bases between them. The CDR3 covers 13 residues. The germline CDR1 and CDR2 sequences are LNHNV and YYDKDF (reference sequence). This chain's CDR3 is CATSRGNREEAFF. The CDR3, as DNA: TGTGCCACCAGCAGAGGGAACAGGGAGGAAGCTTTCTTT.

DNA for the CDR3: TGTGCCAGCAGTGAATTTAGCCAAGGAGACTACGAGCAGTACTTC. This codes for CASSEFSQGDYEQYF. J is TRBJ2-7 and V is TRBV25-1; D not resolved. V was clipped by 1 base and J by 3 bases, with 13 bases between them. From germline, CDR1 is MGHDK and CDR2 SYGVNS. The CDR3 covers 15 residues.

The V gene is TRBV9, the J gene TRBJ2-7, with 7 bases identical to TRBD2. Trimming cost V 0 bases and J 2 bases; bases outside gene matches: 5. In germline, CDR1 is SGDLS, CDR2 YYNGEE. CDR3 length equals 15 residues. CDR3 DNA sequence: TGTGCCAGCAGCGTAGAGCTTGGGAGGGCCTACGAGCAGTACTTC. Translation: CASSVELGRAYEQYF. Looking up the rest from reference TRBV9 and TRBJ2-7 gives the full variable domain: DSGVTQTPKHLITATGQRVTLRCSPRSGDLSVYWYQQSLDQGLQFLIQYYNGEERAKGNILERFSAQQFPDLHSELNLSSLELGDSALYFCASSVELGRAYEQYFGPGTRLTVT.